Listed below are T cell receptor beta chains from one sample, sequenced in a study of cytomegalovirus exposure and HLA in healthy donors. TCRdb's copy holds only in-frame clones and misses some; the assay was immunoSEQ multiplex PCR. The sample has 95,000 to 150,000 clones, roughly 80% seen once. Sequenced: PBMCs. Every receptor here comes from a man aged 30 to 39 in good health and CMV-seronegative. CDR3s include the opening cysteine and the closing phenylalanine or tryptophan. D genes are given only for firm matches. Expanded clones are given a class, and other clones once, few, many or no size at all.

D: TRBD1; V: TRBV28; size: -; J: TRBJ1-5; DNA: TGTGCCAGCAGTTCCGGACAGGGGGCGACGGGCAATCAGCCCCAGCATTTT; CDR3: CASSSGQGATGNQPQHF
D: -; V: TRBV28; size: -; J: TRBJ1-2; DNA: TGTGCCAGCAGCACCCCCGGGGGGGCACATGGCTACACCTTC; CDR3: CASSTPGGAHGYTF
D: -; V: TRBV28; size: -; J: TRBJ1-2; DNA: TGTGCCAGCAACCGTGACGTAGCTCTTGGCTACACCTTC; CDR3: CASNRDVALGYTF
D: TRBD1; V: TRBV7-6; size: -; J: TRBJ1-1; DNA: TGTGCCAGCAGCTCTAACAGGGGTGGCACTGAAGCTTTCTTT; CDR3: CASSSNRGGTEAFF
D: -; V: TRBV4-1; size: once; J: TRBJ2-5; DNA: TGCGCCAGCAGCTTGGACGGGGTGTCAGAGACCCAGTACTTC; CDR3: CASSLDGVSETQYF
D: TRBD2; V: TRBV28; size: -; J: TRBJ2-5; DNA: TGTGCCAGCAGTACTCGCGGGGGGCCTCCGGAAGAGACCCAGTACTTC; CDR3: CASSTRGGPPEETQYF
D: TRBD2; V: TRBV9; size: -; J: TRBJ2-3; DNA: TGTGCCAGCAGCGTAGGGGACGGGGGGGCCGCAGATACGCAGTATTTT; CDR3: CASSVGDGGAADTQYF
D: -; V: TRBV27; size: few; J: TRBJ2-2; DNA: TGTGCCAGCAGTCCCGGACTCTTCACCGGGGAGCTGTTTTTT; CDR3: CASSPGLFTGELFF
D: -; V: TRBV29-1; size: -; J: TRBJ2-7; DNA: TGCAGCGTTCCCAGCCCCGGAGGAGGCTACGAGCAGTACTTC; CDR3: CSVPSPGGGYEQYF
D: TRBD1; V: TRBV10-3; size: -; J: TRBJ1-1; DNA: TGTGCCATCAGGGCAGGGGGCGCGGTGAACACTGAAGCTTTCTTT; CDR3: CAIRAGGAVNTEAFF
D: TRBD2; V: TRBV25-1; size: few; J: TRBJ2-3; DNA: TGTGCCAGCAGTGGCAAGACTAGCTCCGGCACAGATACGCAGTATTTT; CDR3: CASSGKTSSGTDTQYF
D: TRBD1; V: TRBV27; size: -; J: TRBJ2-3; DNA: TGTGCCAGCAGTTCGGGACAGGGACCGGCAGATACGCAGTATTTT; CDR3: CASSSGQGPADTQYF
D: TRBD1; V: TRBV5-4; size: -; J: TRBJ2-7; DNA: TGTGCCAGCAGCGCGCGACAGGGTTTAAACGAGCAGTACTTC; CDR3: CASSARQGLNEQYF
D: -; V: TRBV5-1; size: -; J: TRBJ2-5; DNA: TGCGCCAGCAGCTTGGGGCCGGGGGTAACGGGGGAGCAGTACTTC; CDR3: CASSLGPGVTGEQYF
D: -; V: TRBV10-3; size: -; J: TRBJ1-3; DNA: TGTGCCATCAGTGAGTCAACAGGAAACACCATATATTTT; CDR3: CAISESTGNTIYF
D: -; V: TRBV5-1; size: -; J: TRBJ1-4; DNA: TGCGCCAGCAGAAGGATGGGCGAAAAACTGTTTTTT; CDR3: CASRRMGEKLFF
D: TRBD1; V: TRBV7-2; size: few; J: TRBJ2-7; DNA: TGTGCCAGCCAGATCGACAGGGCCTACGAGCAGTACTTC; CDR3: CASQIDRAYEQYF
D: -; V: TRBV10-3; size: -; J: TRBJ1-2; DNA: TGTGCCATCAGTCAAACCGGGACTCCAGAGAATGGCTACACCTTC; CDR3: CAISQTGTPENGYTF
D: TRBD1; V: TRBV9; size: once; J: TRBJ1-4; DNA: TGTGCCAGCAGCGCAGGACAGGGTGCAACTAATGAAAAACTGTTTTTT; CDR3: CASSAGQGATNEKLFF
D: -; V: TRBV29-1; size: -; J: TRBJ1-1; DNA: TGCAGCGTTTGGTCGGGGTGGGACACTGAAGCTTTCTTT; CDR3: CSVWSGWDTEAFF
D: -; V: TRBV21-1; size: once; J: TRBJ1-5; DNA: TGTGCCAGCAGCTTAAATGGGACAGGGGCGGAGCGCAATCAGCCCCAGCATTTT; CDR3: CASSLNGTGAERNQPQHF
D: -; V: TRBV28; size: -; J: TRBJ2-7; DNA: TGTGCCAGCAGTCCAAACAGGGACGAGCAGTACTTC; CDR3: CASSPNRDEQYF
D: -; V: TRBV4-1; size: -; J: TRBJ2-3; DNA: TGCGCCAGCAGCCAAGAATGGGCTACTAGCACAGATACGCAGTATTTT; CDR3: CASSQEWATSTDTQYF
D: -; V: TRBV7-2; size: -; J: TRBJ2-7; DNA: TGTGCCAGCAGCTTTCGGCAGGGCGACAAGCAGTACTTC; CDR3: CASSFRQGDKQYF
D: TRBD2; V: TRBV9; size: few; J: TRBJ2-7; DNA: TGTGCCAGCAGCGTAGGGGATAGCGGGAGGAGGAACGAGCAGTACTTC; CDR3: CASSVGDSGRRNEQYF
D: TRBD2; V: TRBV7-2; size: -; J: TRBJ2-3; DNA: TGTGCCAGCAGACCCTTGGCTAGCGGGGTTGCAGATACGCAGTATTTT; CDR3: CASRPLASGVADTQYF
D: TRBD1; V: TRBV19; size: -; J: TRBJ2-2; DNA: TGTGCCAGTAGGACGGGACAGGGGAACTTTCCCGACACCGGGGAGCTGTTTTTT; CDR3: CASRTGQGNFPDTGELFF
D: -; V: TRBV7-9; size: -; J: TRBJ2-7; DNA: TGTGCCAGCAGCCCCCAGACCCCGAGGGACGAGCAGTACTTC; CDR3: CASSPQTPRDEQYF
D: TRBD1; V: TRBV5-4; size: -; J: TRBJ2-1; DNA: TGTGCCAGCAGCTTGGCGGGGTCCCAGGGGGATGAGCAGTTCTTC; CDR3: CASSLAGSQGDEQFF
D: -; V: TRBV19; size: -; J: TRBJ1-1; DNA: TGTGCCAGTAGTATGGGGACACCGAACACTGAAGCTTTCTTT; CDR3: CASSMGTPNTEAFF
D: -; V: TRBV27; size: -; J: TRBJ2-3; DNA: TGTGCCAGCAGCTTGTTTTCCGGAGGCACAGATACGCAGTATTTT; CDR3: CASSLFSGGTDTQYF
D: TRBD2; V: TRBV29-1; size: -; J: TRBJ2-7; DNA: TGCAGCGTTGTCCGGGAGGAAAGCTACGAGCAGTACTTC; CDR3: CSVVREESYEQYF
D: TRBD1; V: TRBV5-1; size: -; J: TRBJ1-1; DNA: TGCGCCAGCAGCTTCATAGGACAGGGTGCTTCGAGTACTGAAGCTTTCTTT; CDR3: CASSFIGQGASSTEAFF
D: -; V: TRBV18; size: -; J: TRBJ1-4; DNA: TGTGCCAGCTCACCACCATCATCCGGGGCGCGGGGGGAAAAACTGTTTTTT; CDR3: CASSPPSSGARGEKLFF
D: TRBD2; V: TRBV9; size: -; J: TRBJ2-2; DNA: TGTGCCAGCAGCGTGGCAGCGGGGGGCCAGTCCGGGGAGCTGTTTTTT; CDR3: CASSVAAGGQSGELFF
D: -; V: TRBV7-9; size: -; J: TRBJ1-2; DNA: TGTGCCAGCACCAAAGCCCTGACAGTTCTTGGCTACACCTTC; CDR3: CASTKALTVLGYTF
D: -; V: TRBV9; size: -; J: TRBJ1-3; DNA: TGTGCCAGCAGCGTTGGGCGGGGCTCTGGAAACACCATATATTTT; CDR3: CASSVGRGSGNTIYF
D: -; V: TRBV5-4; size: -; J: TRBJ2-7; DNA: TGTGCCAGCAGCTCCCAGGGTTACGAGCAGTACTTC; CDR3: CASSSQGYEQYF
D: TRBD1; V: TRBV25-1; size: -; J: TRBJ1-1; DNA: TGTGCCAGCAGTGGACGGACAGGGAACACTGAAGCTTTCTTT; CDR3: CASSGRTGNTEAFF
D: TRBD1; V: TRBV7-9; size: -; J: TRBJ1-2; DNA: TGTGCCAGCAGCTCCCGGGACAGTCTTCCCCAGAGCTATGGCTACACCTTC; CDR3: CASSSRDSLPQSYGYTF
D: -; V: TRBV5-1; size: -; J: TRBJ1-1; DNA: TGCGCCAGCAGCTTGGAGGGGAAGAACACTGAAGCTTTCTTT; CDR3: CASSLEGKNTEAFF
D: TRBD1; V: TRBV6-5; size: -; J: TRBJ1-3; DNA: TGTGCCAGCTCTTGGACAGGGGCTGGAAACACCATATATTTT; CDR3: CASSWTGAGNTIYF
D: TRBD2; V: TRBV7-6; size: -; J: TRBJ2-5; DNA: TGTGCCAGCAGCTTAGGACTAGCGGGGCAAGAGACCCAGTACTTC; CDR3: CASSLGLAGQETQYF
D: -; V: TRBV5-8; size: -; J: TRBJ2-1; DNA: TGTGCCAGCAGCTTGGGAGAAAGCCCCTACAATGAGCAGTTCTTC; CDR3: CASSLGESPYNEQFF